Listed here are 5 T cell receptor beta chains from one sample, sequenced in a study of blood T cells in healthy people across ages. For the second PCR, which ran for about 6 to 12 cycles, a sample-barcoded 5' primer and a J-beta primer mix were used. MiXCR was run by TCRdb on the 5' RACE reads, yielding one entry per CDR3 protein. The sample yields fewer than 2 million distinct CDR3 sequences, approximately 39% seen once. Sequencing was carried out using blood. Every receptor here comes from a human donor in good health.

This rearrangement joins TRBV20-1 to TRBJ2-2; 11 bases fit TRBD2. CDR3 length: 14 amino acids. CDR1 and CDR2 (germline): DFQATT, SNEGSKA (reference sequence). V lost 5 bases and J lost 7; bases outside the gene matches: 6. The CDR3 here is CSADSGGAGGELFF. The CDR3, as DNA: TGCAGTGCTGATAGCGGGGGGGCCGGCGGGGAGCTGTTTTTT.

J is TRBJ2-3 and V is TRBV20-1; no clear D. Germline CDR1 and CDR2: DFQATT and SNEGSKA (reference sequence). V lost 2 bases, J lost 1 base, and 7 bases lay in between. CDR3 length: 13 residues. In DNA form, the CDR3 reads TGCAGTGCTAGAATGACTGGCACAGATACGCAGTATTTT. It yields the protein CSARMTGTDTQYF.

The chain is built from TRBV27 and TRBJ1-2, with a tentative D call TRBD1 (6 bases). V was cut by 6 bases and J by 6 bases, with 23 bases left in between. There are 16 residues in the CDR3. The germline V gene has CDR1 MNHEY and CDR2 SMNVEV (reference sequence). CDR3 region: CASSPLRGRKEDGYTF. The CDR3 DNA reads TGTGCCAGCAGCCCTCTTCGGGGGCGAAAGGAAGATGGCTACACCTTC.

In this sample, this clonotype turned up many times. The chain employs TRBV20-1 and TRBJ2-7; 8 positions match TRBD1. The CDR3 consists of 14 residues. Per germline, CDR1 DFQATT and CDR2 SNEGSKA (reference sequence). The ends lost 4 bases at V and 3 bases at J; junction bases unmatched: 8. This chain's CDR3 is CSATQGAVNYEQYF. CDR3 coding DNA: TGCAGTGCTACTCAGGGGGCGGTTAACTACGAGCAGTACTTC.

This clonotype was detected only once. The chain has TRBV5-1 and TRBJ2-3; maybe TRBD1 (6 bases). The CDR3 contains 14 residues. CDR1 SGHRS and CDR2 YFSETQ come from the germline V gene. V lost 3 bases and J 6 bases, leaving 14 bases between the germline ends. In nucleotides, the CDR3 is TGCGCCAGCAGCTGGAGTGGGGGCCGTGATACGCAGTATTTT. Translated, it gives CASSWSGGRDTQYF. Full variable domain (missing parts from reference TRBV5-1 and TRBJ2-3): KAGVTQTPRYLIKTRGQQVTLSCSPISGHRSVSWYQQTPGQGLQFLFEYFSETQRNKGNFPGRFSGRQFSNSRSEMNVSTLELGDSALYLCASSWSGGRDTQYFGPGTRLTVL.